These 2 T cell receptor beta chains originate from one sample sequenced in a study of T-cell memory formation after mild COVID-19 (dated by TCRdb to about 2021). Library method: 5' RACE. Sequencing instrument: Illumina NovaSeq 6000. TCRdb reprocessed the public reads (quality trimming at Q25 with fastp, clone calling with MiXCR) and kept in-frame beta chains. CDR3 protein sequences are deduplicated, and each keeps its most common genes and DNA. A total of 250,000 to 350,000 distinct CDR3 sequences appear in this sample, 15% to 20% of them only once. The ten top clones hold approximately 23% of the sample. Sequencing was carried out using PBMCs or a T cell subset sorted from them (not recorded which). The receptors originated from a young man who had mild COVID-19 (a few samples of this study predate the infection). The sample titles of this study are shuffled in the database, so cell type and time point are left out; the donor was told from shared clones.

This clonotype was counted a few times. The V gene is TRBV4-3, the J gene TRBJ1-2, with TRBD1 as a possible D gene (5 bases). CDR1 LGHNA and CDR2 YSLEER come from the germline V gene. V was trimmed by 3 bases and J by 4 bases, leaving 12 bases between them. This CDR3 comprises 14 residues. The CDR3 nucleotides read TGCGCCAGCAGCCAGGCCGACAGACCCTATGGCTACACCTTC. Protein product: CASSQADRPYGYTF.

The chain uses TRBV19 and TRBJ2-7, with 10 bases matching TRBD2. V dropped 3 bases and J dropped 6; count of bases not matched to a gene: 14. The CDR3 covers 17 residues. Germline V gene data show CDR1 as LNHDA and CDR2 as SQIVND (reference sequence). The CDR3 spells CASSIYPSGGPVLEQYF. The DNA of the CDR3 is TGTGCCAGTAGTATTTACCCTAGCGGGGGCCCGGTTCTCGAGCAGTACTTC.